This entry concerns a single TCR beta chain. The sample belongs to a study of radiation and T cells in renal cell carcinoma. Produced via immunoSEQ multiplex PCR; TCRdb's table is partial and in-frame only. The sample records approximately 83,000 clones, around four fifths being singletons. The time point denotes: blood 4 weeks post-SBRT, at nephrectomy. Treatment in this sample: 15 Gy SBRT to primary tumor, nephrectomy 4 weeks later. The clonotype originates from a man in his fifties with renal cell carcinoma. The material was blood, obtained from a patient whose treatment included radiotherapy and nephrectomy.

CDR3 sequence (DNA): TGTGCCAGCAGTGGGGACGGTACCTACGAGCAGTACTTC. Translation gives CASSGDGTYEQYF. The rearrangement links TRBV2 to TRBJ2-7; D may match TRBD1 or TRBD2 (5 bases each). Germline V gene data show CDR1 as SNHLY and CDR2 as FYNNEI. The CDR3 is 13 residues long. The V end was cut by 4 bases, the J end by 2 bases, with 9 bases between.